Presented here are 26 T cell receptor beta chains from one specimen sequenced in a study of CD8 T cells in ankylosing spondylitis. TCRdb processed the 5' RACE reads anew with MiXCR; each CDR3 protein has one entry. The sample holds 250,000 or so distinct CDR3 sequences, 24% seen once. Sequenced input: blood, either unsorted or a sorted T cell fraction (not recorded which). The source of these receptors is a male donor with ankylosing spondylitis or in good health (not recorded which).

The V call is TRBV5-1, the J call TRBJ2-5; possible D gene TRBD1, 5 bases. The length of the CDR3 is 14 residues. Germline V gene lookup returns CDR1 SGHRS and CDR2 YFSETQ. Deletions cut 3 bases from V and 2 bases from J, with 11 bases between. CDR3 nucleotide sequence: TGCGCCAGCAGCTACCGGACAAGACAAGAGACCCAGTACTTC. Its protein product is CASSYRTRQETQYF.

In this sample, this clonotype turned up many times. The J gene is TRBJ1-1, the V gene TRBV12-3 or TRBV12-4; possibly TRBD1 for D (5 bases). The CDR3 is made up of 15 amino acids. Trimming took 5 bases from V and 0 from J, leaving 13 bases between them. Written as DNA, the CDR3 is TGTGCCAGCAGTCCCGGGACGGACATGAACACTGAAGCTTTCTTT. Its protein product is CASSPGTDMNTEAFF.

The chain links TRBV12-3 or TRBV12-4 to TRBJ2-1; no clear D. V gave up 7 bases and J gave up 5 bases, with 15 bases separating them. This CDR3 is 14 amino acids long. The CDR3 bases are TGTGCCAGCATTGGACCCAAACCCAACAATGAGCAGTTCTTC. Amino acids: CASIGPKPNNEQFF.

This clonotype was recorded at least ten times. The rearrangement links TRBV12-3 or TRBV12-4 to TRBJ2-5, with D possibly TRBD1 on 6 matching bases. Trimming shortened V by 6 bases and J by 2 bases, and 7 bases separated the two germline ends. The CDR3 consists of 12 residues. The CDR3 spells CASRQGQETQYF. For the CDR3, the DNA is TGTGCCAGCAGGCAGGGGCAAGAGACCCAGTACTTC.

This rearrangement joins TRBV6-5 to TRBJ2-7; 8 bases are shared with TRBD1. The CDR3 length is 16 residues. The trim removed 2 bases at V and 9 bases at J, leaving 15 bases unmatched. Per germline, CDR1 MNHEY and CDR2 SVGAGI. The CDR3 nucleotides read TGTGCCAGCAGTTACGACCCCGGGACAGGAGGGGCGGCGCAGTACTTC. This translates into CASSYDPGTGGAAQYF.

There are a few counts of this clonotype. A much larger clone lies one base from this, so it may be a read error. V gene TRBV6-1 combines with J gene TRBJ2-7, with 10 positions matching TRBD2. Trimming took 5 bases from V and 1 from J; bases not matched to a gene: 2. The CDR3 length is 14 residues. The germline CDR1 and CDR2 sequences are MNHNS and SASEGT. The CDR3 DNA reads TGTGCCAGCAGTCTAGCGGGGGAGTCCTACGAGCAGTACTTC. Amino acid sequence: CASSLAGESYEQYF.

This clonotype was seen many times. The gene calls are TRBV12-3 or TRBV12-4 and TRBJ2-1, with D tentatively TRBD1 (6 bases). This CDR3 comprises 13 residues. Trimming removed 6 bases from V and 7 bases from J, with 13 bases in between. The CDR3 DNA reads TGTGCCAGCAGCCACGACAGGCGTAATGAGCAGTTCTTC. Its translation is CASSHDRRNEQFF.

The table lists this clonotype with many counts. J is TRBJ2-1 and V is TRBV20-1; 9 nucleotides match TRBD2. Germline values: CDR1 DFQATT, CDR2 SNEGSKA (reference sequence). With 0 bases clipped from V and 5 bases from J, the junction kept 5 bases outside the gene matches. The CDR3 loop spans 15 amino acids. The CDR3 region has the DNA TGCAGTGCTAGAGAGGGTCTAGCGGGGAACAATGAGCAGTTCTTC. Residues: CSAREGLAGNNEQFF.

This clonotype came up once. CDR3 region: CSALSSGGPGETQYF. CDR3 coding DNA: TGCAGTGCTCTCTCCTCGGGGGGCCCGGGAGAGACCCAGTACTTC. The chain carries TRBV20-1 and TRBJ2-5; tentatively, D is TRBD2 (7 bases). This CDR3 contains 15 residues. Germline loops: CDR1 DFQATT, CDR2 SNEGSKA (reference sequence). Trimming removed 5 bases at V and 4 bases at J, with 20 bases between.

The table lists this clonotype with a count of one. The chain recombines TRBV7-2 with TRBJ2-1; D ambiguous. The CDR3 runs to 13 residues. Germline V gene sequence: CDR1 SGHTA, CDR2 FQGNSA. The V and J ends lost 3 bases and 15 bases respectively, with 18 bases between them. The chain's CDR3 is CASSLSPEPNMFF. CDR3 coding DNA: TGTGCCAGCAGCTTGAGCCCCGAGCCTAACATGTTCTTC.

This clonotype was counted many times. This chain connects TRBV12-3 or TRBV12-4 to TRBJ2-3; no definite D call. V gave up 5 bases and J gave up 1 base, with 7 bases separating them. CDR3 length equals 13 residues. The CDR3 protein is CASSTQGTDTQYF. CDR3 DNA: TGTGCCAGCAGTACCCAGGGCACAGATACGCAGTATTTT.

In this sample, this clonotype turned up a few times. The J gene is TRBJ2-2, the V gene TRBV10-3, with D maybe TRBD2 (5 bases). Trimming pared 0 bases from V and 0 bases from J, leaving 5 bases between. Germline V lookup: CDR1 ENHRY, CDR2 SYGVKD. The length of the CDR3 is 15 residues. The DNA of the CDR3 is TGTGCCATCAGTGAGTCGGGAGCGAACACCGGGGAGCTGTTTTTT. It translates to CAISESGANTGELFF.

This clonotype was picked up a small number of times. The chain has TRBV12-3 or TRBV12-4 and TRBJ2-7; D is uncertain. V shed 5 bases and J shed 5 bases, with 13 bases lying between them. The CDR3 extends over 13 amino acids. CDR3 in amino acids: CASSRNTVDEQYF. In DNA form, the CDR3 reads TGTGCCAGCAGTCGAAATACCGTGGACGAGCAGTACTTC.

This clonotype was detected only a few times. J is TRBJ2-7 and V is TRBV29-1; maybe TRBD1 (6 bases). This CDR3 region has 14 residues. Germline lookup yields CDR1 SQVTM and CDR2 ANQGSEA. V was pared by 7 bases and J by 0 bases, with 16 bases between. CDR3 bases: TGCAGCGCCGCACCGGACAGTTACTCCTACGAGCAGTACTTC. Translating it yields CSAAPDSYSYEQYF.

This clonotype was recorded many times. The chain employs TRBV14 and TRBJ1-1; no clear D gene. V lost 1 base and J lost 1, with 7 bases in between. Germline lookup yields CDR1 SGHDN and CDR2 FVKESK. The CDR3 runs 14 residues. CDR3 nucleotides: TGTGCCAGCAGCCAAGGATCGTGGAACACTGAAGCTTTCTTT. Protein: CASSQGSWNTEAFF.

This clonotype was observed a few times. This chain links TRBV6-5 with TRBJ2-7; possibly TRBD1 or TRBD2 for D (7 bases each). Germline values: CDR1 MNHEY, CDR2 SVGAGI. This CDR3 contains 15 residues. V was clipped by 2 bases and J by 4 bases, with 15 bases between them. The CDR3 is CASSYRGRGRYEQYF. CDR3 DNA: TGTGCCAGCAGTTACCGTGGGAGGGGGCGGTACGAGCAGTACTTC.

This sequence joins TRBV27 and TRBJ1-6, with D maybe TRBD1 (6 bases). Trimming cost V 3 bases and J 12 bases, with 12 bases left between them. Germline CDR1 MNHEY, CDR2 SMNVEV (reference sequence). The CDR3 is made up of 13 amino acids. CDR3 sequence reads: CASSLTRGGPLHF. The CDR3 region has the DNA TGTGCCAGCAGTTTGACCAGGGGAGGACCCCTCCACTTT.

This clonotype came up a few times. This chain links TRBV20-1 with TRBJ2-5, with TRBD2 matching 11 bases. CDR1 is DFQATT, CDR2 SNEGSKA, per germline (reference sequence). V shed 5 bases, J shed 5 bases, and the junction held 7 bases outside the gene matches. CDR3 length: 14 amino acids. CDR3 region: CSAPLAGGLETQYF. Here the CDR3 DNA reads TGCAGTGCTCCCCTAGCGGGGGGTCTTGAGACCCAGTACTTC.

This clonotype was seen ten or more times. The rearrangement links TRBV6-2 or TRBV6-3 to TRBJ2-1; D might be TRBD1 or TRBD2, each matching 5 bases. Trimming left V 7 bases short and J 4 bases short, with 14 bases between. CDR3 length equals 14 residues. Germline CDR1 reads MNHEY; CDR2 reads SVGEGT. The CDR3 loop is CASNHRDEYNEQFF. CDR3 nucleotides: TGTGCCAGCAATCACCGGGACGAATACAATGAGCAGTTCTTC.

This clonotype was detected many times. CDR3 in DNA: TGTGCCAGCAGGGGGACAGGGGCTGGGGGTGGCTACACCTTC. It translates to CASRGTGAGGGYTF. The rearrangement links TRBV12-3 or TRBV12-4 to TRBJ1-2; TRBD1 agrees at 10 bases. This CDR3 has 14 residues. J lost 7 bases, V lost 6 bases, and 8 bases had no gene match.

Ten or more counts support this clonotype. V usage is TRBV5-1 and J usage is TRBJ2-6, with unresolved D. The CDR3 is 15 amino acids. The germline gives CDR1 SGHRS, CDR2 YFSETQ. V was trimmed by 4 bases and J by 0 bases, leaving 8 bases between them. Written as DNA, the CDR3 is TGCGCCAGCAGCCCTGTAATCTCTGGGGCCAACGTCCTGACTTTC. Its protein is CASSPVISGANVLTF.

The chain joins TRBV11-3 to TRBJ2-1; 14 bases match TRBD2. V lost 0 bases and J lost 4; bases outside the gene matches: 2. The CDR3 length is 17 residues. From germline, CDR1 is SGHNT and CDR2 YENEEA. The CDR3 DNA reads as TGTGCCAGCAGCTTAGAAGGGACTAGCGGGGGATACAATGAGCAGTTCTTC. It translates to CASSLEGTSGGYNEQFF.

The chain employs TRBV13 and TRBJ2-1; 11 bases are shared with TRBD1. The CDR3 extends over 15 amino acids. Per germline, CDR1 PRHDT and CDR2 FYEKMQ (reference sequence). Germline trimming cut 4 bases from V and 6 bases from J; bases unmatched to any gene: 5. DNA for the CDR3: TGTGCCAGCAGCTCCGGACAGGGGGCCTCCAATGAGCAGTTCTTC. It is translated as CASSSGQGASNEQFF.

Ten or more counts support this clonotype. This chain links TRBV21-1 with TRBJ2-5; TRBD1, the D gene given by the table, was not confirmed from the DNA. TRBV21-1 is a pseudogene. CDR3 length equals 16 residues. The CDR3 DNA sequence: TGTGCCAGCAGCAACCGGGACAGCAGTGTCCAAGAGACCCAGTACTTC. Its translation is CASSNRDSSVQETQYF.

The CDR3 protein is CSASLTGGGGGQFF. Here the CDR3 DNA reads TGCAGTGCTAGCCTCACAGGGGGCGGTGGGGGGCAGTTCTTC. This rearrangement joins TRBV20-1 to TRBJ2-1, with 9 bases fitting TRBD1. The trim removed 3 bases at V and 12 bases at J, leaving 12 bases unmatched. The CDR3 contains 14 residues. In germline, CDR1 is DFQATT, CDR2 SNEGSKA (reference sequence).

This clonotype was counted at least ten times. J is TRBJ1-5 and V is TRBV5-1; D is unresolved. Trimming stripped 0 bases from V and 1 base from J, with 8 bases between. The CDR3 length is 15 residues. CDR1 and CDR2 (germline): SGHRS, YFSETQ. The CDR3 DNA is TGCGCCAGCAGCTTGGGAGGGATGAGCAATCAGCCCCAGCATTTT. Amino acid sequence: CASSLGGMSNQPQHF.